The T cell receptor (beta chain) under discussion was sequenced for a study of post-analysis software for immune sequencing data. Overall study results and limits: Under F measure analysis, samples from one preparation batch co-clustered strongly. TRBV5-6, TRBV5-1 and TRBV20-1 belonged to a set of roughly 5 TRBV segments that were more frequent in patients than controls.

J was trimmed by 10 bases and V by 8 bases; bases with no gene match: 18. Germline CDR1 DFQATT, CDR2 SNEGSKA (reference sequence). This CDR3 spans 15 amino acids. In the case of this clonotype: What it binds is not known.

cDNA libraries of TCR beta carried unique molecular identifiers. TCRdb ran MiXCR on the PCR reads and lists one entry per CDR3 protein. The sample carries about 770,000 distinct CDR3 sequences, about 43% recorded once. The sequencing sample was made of blood. This TCR came from a girl under 18 with multiple sclerosis. The V gene is TRBV20-1, the J gene TRBJ2-1, with 9 bases that match TRBD2. CDR3 loop: CSTRSGLAGSEEQFF. Here the CDR3 DNA reads TGCAGTACCCGGAGCGGGCTAGCGGGATCTGAGGAGCAGTTCTTC.